The clone carrying this T cell receptor (beta chain) counts as medium-sized (0.01 to 0.1%). What it binds is unknown. This specimen comes from a study of spatial heterogeneity in lung cancer. Whole-study context: Tumor-region TCR transcript counts correlated strongly with a T cell module score from matched bulk RNA-seq.

One entry per CDR3 protein results from TCRdb running MiXCR on the 5' RACE reads. The sample records about 4,900 distinct CDR3 sequences, under 25% being singletons. The CDR3 sequence is 13 residues long. The V gene lost 2 bases and the J gene lost 6 bases, with 7 bases spanning the gap. As for time point: sample taken at primary tumor resection. Regarding the study as a whole: Intratumoral expanded alpha and beta TCR counts were found to track tumor mutation counts.

The chain joins TRBV12-3 or TRBV12-4 to TRBJ2-2; D is uncertain. This TCR came from a male donor with early-stage non-small cell lung cancer. The sample in question was lung tumor tissue, obtained at surgery. As DNA, the CDR3 is TGTGCCAGCAGTTTATTGCTTTCCGGGGAGCTGTTTTTT. It codes for CASSLLLSGELFF.